These 4 T cell receptor beta chains originate from one sample sequenced in a study of shared clonotypes between healthy human individuals. CD45RO negativity and positive selection for CCR7 defined naive CD8 cells, a population that excluded terminally differentiated effector memory CD45RA+ cells. The table came from immunoSEQ multiplex PCR; TCRdb's copy has only in-frame clones and leaves some out. This table holds about 1,900,000 clones, about 95% found once. Sequenced sample: naive CD8+ T cells sorted from blood. The receptors here all came from a young man in good health.

V gene TRBV11-3 combines with J gene TRBJ2-3; D unclear. The CDR3 sequence is 13 residues long. Germline V gives CDR1 SGHNT, CDR2 YENEEA. Trimming stripped 4 bases from V and 2 bases from J, with 7 bases between. This CDR3 is CASSYGVTDTQYF. DNA of the CDR3: TGTGCCAGCAGCTACGGTGTCACAGATACGCAGTATTTT.

V and J are TRBV27 and TRBJ2-7, with 7 bases lining up with TRBD1. The CDR3 contains 13 residues. Germline CDR1 is MNHEY and CDR2 is SMNVEV (reference sequence). Unmatched junction bases numbered 4, after V lost 4 bases and J lost 4 bases. The DNA of the CDR3 is TGTGCCAGCAGTTCGCGACAGGGTTACGAGCAGTACTTC. The encoded protein is CASSSRQGYEQYF.

The J gene is TRBJ1-1, the V gene TRBV6-5; D is unclear. CDR1 is MNHEY, CDR2 SVGAGI, per germline. V was cut by 6 bases and J by 2 bases, with 4 bases left in between. This CDR3 contains 11 residues. CDR3: CASRYNTEAFF. CDR3 bases: TGTGCCAGCAGATATAACACTGAAGCTTTCTTT.

The rearrangement uses TRBV18 and TRBJ1-3; D uncertain. Germline loops: CDR1 KGHSH, CDR2 LQKENI. This CDR3 has 14 amino acids. The V and J ends lost 6 bases and 0 bases respectively, with 9 bases between them. CDR3 in amino acids: CASSDTASGNTIYF. CDR3 coding DNA: TGTGCCAGCTCCGATACAGCCTCTGGAAACACCATATATTTT.